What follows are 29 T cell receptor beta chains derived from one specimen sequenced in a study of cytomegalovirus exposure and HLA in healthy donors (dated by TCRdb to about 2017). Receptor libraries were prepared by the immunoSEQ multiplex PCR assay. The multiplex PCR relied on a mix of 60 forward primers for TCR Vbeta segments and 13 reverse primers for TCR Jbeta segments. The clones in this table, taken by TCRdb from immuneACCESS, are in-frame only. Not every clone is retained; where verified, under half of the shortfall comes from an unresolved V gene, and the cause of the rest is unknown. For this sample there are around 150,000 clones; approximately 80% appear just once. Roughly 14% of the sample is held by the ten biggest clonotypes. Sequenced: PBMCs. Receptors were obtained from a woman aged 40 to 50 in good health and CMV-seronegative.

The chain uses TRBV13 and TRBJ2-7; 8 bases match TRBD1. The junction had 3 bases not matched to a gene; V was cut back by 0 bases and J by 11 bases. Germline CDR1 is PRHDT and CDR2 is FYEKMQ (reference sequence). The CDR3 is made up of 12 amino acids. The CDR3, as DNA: TGTGCCAGCAGCTTAGGGACAGGGGCAGAGTACTTC. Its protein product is CASSLGTGAEYF.

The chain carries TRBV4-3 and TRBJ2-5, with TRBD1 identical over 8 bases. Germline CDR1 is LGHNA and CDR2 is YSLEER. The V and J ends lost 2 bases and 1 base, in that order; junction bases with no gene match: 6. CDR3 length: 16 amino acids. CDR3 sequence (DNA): TGCGCCAGCAGCCAATTCATTGACAGGGGCCAAGAGACCCAGTACTTC. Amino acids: CASSQFIDRGQETQYF.

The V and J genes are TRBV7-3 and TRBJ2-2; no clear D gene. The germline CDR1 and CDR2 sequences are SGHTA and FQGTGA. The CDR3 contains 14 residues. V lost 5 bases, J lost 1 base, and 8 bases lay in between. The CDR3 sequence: CASSPPGNTGELFF. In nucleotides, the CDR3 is TGTGCCAGCAGCCCCCCAGGGAACACCGGGGAGCTGTTTTTT.

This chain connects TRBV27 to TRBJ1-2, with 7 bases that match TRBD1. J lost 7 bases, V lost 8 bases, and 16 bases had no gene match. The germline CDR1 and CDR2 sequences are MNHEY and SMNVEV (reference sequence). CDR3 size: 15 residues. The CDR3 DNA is TGTGCCAGCTCCCCGACAGGGTCCTGGGAGGCTGGCTACACCTTC. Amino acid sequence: CASSPTGSWEAGYTF.

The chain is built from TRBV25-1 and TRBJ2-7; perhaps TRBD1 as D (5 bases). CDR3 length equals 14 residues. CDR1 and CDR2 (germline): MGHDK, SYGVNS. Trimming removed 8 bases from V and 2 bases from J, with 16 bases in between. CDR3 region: CASRNSWGAYEQYF. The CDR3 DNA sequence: TGTGCCAGCCGGAACTCCTGGGGCGCCTACGAGCAGTACTTC.

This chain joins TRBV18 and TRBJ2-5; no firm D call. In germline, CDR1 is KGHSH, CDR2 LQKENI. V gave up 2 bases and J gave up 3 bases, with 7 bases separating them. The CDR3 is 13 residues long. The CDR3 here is CASSPLLKETQYF. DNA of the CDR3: TGTGCCAGCTCACCATTACTAAAAGAGACCCAGTACTTC.

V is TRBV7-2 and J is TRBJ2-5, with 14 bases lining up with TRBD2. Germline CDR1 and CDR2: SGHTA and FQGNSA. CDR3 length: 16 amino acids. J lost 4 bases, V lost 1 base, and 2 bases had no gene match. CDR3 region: CASSLGLAGGAETQYF. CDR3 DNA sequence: TGTGCCAGCAGCTTAGGACTAGCGGGGGGGGCAGAGACCCAGTACTTC.

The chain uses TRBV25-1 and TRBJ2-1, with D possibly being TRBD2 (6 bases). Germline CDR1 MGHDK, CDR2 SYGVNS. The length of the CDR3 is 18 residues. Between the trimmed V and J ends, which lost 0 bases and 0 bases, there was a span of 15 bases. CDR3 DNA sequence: TGTGCCAGCAGTGAATATGGATTGGCGGGGAGCTCCTACAATGAGCAGTTCTTC. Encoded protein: CASSEYGLAGSSYNEQFF.

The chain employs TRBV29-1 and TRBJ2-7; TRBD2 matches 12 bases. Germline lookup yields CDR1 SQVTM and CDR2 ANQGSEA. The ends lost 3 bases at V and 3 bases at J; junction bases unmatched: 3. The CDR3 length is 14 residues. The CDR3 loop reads CSVEGGLAGYEQYF. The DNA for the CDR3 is TGCAGCGTTGAGGGGGGACTAGCGGGCTACGAGCAGTACTTC.

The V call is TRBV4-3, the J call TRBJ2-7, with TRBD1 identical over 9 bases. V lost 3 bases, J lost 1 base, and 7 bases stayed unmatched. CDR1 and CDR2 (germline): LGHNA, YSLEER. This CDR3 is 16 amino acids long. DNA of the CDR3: TGCGCCAGCAGCCACGAACAGGGGGCAGGATCCTACGAGCAGTACTTC. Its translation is CASSHEQGAGSYEQYF.

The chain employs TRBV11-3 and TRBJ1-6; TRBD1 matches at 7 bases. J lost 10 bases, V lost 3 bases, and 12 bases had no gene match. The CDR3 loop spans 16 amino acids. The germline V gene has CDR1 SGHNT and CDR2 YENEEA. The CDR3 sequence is CASSFSSAGGSSPLHF. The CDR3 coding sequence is TGTGCCAGCAGCTTTAGTTCGGCAGGGGGTTCATCACCCCTCCACTTT.

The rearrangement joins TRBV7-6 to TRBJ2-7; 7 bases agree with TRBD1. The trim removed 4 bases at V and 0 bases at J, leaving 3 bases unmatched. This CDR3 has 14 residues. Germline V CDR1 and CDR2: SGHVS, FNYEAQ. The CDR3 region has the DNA TGTGCCAGCAGCTCCAGGGGGAGCTCCTACGAGCAGTACTTC. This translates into CASSSRGSSYEQYF. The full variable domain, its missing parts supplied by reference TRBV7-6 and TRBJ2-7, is GAGVSQSPRYKVTKRGQDVALRCDPISGHVSLYWYRQALGQGPEFLTYFNYEAQQDKSGLPNDRFSAERPEGSISTLTIQRTEQRDSAMYRCASSSRGSSYEQYFGPGTRLTVT.

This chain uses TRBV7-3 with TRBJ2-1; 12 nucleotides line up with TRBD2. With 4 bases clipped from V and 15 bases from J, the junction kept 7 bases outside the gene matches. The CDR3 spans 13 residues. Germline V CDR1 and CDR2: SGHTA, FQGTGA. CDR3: CASSWTSGEEPFF. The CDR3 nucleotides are TGTGCCAGCAGCTGGACTAGCGGGGAGGAACCGTTCTTC. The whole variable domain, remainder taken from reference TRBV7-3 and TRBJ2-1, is GAGVSQTPSNKVTEKGKYVELRCDPISGHTALYWYRQSLGQGPEFLIYFQGTGAADDSGLPNDRFFAVRPEGSVSTLKIQRTERGDSAVYLCASSWTSGEEPFFGPGTRLTVL.

CDR3 in DNA: TGTGCCAGCAGCCCCATGAGATACCAAGAGACCCAGTACTTC. This sequence encodes CASSPMRYQETQYF. J is TRBJ2-5 and V is TRBV7-2; D not certain. The V gene's germline CDR1 is SGHTA and CDR2 FQGNSA. Trimming removed 5 bases from V and 0 bases from J, with 10 bases in between. The CDR3 is made up of 14 amino acids.

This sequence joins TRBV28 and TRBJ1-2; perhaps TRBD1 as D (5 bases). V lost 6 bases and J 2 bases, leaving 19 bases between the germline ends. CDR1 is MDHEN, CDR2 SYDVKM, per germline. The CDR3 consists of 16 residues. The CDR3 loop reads CASSITHSRENYGYTF. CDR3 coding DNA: TGTGCCAGCAGCATCACTCATTCCAGGGAAAACTATGGCTACACCTTC.

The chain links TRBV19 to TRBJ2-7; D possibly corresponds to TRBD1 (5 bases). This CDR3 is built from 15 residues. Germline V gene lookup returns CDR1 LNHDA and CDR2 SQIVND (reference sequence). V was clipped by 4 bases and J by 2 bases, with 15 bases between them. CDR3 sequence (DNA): TGTGCCAGTAGTACCGGACAACTAAAAACCTACGAGCAGTACTTC. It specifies CASSTGQLKTYEQYF.

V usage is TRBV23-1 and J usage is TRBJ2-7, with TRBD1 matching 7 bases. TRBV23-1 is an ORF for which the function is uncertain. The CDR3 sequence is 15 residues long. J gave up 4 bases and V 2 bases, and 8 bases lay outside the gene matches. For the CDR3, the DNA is TGCGCCAGCAGTCAAACTGACCGGGACAGTTACGAGCAGTACTTC. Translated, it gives CASSQTDRDSYEQYF.

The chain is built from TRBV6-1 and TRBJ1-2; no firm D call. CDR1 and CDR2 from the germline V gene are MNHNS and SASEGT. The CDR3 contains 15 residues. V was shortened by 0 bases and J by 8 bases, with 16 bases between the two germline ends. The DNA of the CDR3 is TGTGCCAGCAGTGAAGCTGGGCAGGACTTAAGGGGCTACACCTTC. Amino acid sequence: CASSEAGQDLRGYTF.

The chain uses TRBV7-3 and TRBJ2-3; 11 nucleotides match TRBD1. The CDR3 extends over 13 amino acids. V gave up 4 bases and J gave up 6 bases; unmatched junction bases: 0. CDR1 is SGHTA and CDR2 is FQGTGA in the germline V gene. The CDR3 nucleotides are TGTGCCAGCAGCTGGGACAGGGGGGATACGCAGTATTTT. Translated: CASSWDRGDTQYF.

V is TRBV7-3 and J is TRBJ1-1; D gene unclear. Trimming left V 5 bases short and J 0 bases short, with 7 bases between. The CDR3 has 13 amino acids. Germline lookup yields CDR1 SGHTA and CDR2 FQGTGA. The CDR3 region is CASSKNMNTEAFF. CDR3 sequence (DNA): TGTGCCAGCAGCAAAAATATGAACACTGAAGCTTTCTTT.

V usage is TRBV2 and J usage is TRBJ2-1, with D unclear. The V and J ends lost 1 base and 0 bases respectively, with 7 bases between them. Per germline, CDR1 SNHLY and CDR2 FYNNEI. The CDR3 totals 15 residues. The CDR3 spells CASSEGWSSYNEQFF. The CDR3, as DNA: TGTGCCAGCAGTGAAGGGTGGAGCTCCTACAATGAGCAGTTCTTC.

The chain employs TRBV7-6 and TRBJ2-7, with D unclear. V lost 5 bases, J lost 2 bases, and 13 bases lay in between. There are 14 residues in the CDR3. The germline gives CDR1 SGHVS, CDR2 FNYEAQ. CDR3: CASSPRVPTYEQYF. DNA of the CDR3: TGTGCCAGCAGCCCCCGGGTTCCTACCTACGAGCAGTACTTC.

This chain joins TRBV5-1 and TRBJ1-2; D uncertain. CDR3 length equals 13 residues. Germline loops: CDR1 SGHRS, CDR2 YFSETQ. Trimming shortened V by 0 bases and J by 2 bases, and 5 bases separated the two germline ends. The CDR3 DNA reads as TGCGCCAGCAGCTTGGATGGCAACTATGGCTACACCTTC. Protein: CASSLDGNYGYTF.

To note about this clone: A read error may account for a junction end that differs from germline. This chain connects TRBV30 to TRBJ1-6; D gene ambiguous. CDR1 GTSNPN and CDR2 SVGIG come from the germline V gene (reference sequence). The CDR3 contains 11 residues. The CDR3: CAWSVNSPLHF. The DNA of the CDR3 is TGTGCCTGGAGTGTTAATTCGCCCCTCCACTTT.

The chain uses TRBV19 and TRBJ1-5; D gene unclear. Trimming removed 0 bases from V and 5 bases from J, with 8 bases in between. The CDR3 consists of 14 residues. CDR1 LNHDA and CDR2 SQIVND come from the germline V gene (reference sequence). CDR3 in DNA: TGTGCCAGTAGTATAGATGCCGGAGATCAGCCCCAGCATTTT. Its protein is CASSIDAGDQPQHF.

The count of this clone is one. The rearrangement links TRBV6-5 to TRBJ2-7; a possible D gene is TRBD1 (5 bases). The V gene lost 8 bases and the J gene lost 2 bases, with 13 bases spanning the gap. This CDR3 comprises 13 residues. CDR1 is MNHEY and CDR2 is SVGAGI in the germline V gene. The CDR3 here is CASLGRAPYEQYF. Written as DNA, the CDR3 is TGTGCCAGCCTGGGCAGGGCCCCCTACGAGCAGTACTTC.

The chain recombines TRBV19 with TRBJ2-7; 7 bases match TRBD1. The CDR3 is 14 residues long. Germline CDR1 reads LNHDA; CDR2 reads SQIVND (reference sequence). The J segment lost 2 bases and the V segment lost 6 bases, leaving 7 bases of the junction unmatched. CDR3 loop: CASSSSGTAYEQYF. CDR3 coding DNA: TGTGCCAGTAGCTCCTCGGGGACAGCCTACGAGCAGTACTTC.

CDR3 in DNA: TGTGCCAGCAGTGAACCCCAGCGACTTAACACTGAAGCTTTCTTT. Translated, it gives CASSEPQRLNTEAFF. This sequence joins TRBV6-1 and TRBJ1-1; D gene uncertain. This CDR3 region has 15 residues. The V end lost 2 bases, the J end lost 2 bases, and 12 bases lay between the germline ends. Germline CDR1 reads MNHNS; CDR2 reads SASEGT.

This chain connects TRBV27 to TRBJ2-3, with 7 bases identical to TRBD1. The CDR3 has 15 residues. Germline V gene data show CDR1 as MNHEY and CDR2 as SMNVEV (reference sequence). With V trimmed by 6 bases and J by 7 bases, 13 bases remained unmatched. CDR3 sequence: CASSLNRGKENTQYF. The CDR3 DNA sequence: TGTGCCAGCAGCCTCAACAGGGGAAAGGAGAATACGCAGTATTTT.